This TCR beta chain was observed in a study of T cells after yellow fever vaccination. This CDR3 comprises 16 residues. Germline loops: CDR1 LGHNT, CDR2 FRNRAP. V was pared by 2 bases and J by 2 bases, with 5 bases of the junction left unmatched. About this clonotype: Its cognate antigen is unknown.

A process of 5'RACE template switching, which added a universal primer site and UMIs, was used to make TCR cDNA. TCRdb analysed the 5' RACE reads with MiXCR anew, one entry per CDR3 protein. The repertoire includes 250,000 to 400,000 distinct CDR3 sequences, 3.5% to 5% of them detected once, and 15% to 20% sits in the top ten. General study results and limits: Researchers cautioned that FACS-sorted repertoires could harbor abundant clonotypes contaminating from the bulk population. Although most clonotypes did not, a small share appeared in both CD4 and CD8 compartments.

The J gene is TRBJ2-1, the V gene TRBV12-5; 8 nucleotides line up with TRBD2. Sequenced here: PBMCs, sampled 15 days after the yellow fever booster vaccination. This TCR derives from a man between 18 and 29 years old who received the YFV17D yellow fever vaccine. The CDR3 loop reads CASGLTTGGPYNEQFF. The CDR3 bases are TGTGCTAGTGGTTTGACCACGGGGGGGCCCTACAATGAGCAGTTCTTC.